This T cell receptor (beta chain) appears in the sequencing data of a study of T cells in Graves' hyperthyroidism and ophthalmopathy. The sample holds a few counts of this clonotype. Template material for amplifying TCR beta CDR3 regions consisted of RNA transcripts. The HTBI set primed first-round TCR CDR3 RT-PCR. TCRdb reprocessed the multiplex PCR reads with MiXCR, giving one entry per CDR3 protein. The data hold about 760,000 distinct CDR3 sequences, with 30% to 40% observed a single time. The length of the CDR3 is 13 residues. The V end was cut by 2 bases, the J end by 5 bases, with 9 bases between. Germline lookup yields CDR1 LGHNA and CDR2 YSLEER.

The sequence came from a woman in her thirties or forties with Graves' hyperthyroidism. The chain couples TRBV4-3 to TRBJ1-1, with D possibly being TRBD1 (6 bases). Sequencing used blood. The CDR3 loop reads CASSQYDRTEAFF. Written as DNA, the CDR3 is TGCGCCAGCAGCCAATACGACAGGACTGAAGCTTTCTTT.